The present T cell receptor beta chain was sequenced within a study of blood T cells in healthy people across ages. Study-level findings and limits: Whereas aged donors had fewer naive CD4+ cells, long-lived donors had more of them and higher diversity.

Per germline, CDR1 LNHNV and CDR2 YYDKDF (reference sequence). CDR3 length equals 14 residues. V lost 11 bases to trimming and J lost 8 bases; unmatched junction nucleotides: 13. A second PCR of roughly 6 to 12 cycles used a sample-barcoded 5' primer and a J-beta primer mix. TCRdb itself ran the 5' RACE reads through MiXCR, one entry per CDR3 protein. The sample carries about 1 million distinct CDR3 sequences, around 45% recorded once. This clonotype was seen just once. Its antigen is unknown. The chain joins TRBV15 to TRBJ2-1; TRBD1 agrees at 9 bases. The sequence derives from a woman in her sixties in good health. Sequencing was performed on blood. The CDR3 is CAANPDRGGYEQFF. CDR3 nucleotides: TGTGCCGCCAACCCGGACAGGGGCGGGTATGAGCAGTTCTTC.